The clone carrying this TCR beta chain was counted many times. Its antigen is currently unknown. The hyperthyroidism was newly diagnosed and had lasted under 2 months; the patients were aged 18 to 65. Source material for PBMCs was roughly 10 ml fresh peripheral blood. TCR beta CDR3 sequences were amplified from RNA transcripts. The HTBI primer set was used in a first-round RT-PCR of the TCR CDR3. TCRdb fed the multiplex PCR reads into MiXCR, producing one record per CDR3 protein. The sample has approximately 600,000 distinct CDR3 sequences; 11% to 15% are singletons. V was cut by 0 bases and J by 4 bases, with 9 bases left in between. The CDR3 is 14 residues long. Per the germline V gene, CDR1 is SGHAT and CDR2 is FQNNGV. These data are taken from a study of T cells in Graves' hyperthyroidism and ophthalmopathy. Study context: It was at initial diagnosis, before any treatment, that peripheral blood was collected.

The study's findings and limits: Most thyroid clonotypes that were expanded above 0.001 also turned up in blood.

The TCR sequence derives from a woman in her twenties or thirties with Graves' hyperthyroidism that later progressed to Graves' ophthalmopathy. The chain carries TRBV11-2 and TRBJ1-2; D call uncertain. Material: blood. The CDR3 reads CASSLDPGSYGYTF. In DNA, the CDR3 is TGTGCCAGCAGCTTAGATCCCGGTTCCTATGGCTACACCTTC.